This TCR beta chain was documented in a study of cytomegalovirus exposure and HLA in healthy donors. General study results and limits: According to a later analysis, most TCR beta chains associated with CMV appeared HLA-restricted. According to an earlier analysis, most TCR beta V segments yielded productive rearrangements about 87% or about 30% of the time. Reports credit the classifier with highly specific, highly sensitive diagnosis of cytomegalovirus status. Clonal expansion, a later analysis showed, was greater in HLA-associated TCR beta chains than in equally common others.

In regard to this clone: What it binds is not known.

Germline loops: CDR1 SGHTS, CDR2 YDEGEE. Germline trimming cut 4 bases from V and 4 bases from J; bases unmatched to any gene: 7. CDR3 length equals 15 residues. A multiplex PCR was run with 60 Vbeta primers and 13 Jbeta primers. Repertoires were generated with immunoSEQ multiplex PCR, while TCRdb's copy carries only in-frame clones and drops some. The sample lists approximately 210,000 clones, around 73% occurring once. The sample consisted of PBMCs. The receptor was isolated from a woman aged 30 to 39 in good health and CMV-seropositive. This chain joins TRBV5-8 and TRBJ1-3, with TRBD1 matching over 8 bases. The CDR3, as DNA: TGTGCCAGCAGCCCCAGGACAGGGACGGGAAACACCATATATTTT. Protein sequence: CASSPRTGTGNTIYF.